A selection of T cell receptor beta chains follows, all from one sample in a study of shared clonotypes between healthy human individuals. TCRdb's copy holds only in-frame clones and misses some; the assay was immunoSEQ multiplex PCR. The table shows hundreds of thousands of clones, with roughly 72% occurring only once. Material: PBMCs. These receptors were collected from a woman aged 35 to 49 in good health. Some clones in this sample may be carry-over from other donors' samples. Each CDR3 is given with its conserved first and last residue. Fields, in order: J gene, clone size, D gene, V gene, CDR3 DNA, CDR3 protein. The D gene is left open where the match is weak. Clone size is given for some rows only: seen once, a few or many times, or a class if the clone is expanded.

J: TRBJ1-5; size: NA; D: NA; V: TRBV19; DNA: TGTGCCAGTACCCAGGGGTTTCAGCCCCAGCATTTT; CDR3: CASTQGFQPQHF
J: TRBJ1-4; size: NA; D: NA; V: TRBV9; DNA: TGTGCCAGCAGCGTAGACTCAACTAATGAAAAACTGTTTTTT; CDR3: CASSVDSTNEKLFF
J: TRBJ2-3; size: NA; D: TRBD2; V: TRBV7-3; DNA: TGTGCCAGCAGCCTACTAGCGGGGTTCTTGAATACGCAGTATTTT; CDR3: CASSLLAGFLNTQYF
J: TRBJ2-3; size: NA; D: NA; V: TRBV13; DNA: TGTGCCAGCAGCCGGGACTCCAGCACAGATACGCAGTATTTT; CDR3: CASSRDSSTDTQYF
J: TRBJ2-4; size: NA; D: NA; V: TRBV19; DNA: TGTGCCAGTAGTATAGAGGGAAGGGGGGGTGGCAAAAACATTCAGTACTTC; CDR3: CASSIEGRGGGKNIQYF
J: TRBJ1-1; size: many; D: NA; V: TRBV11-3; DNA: TGTGCCAGCAGCTCGGAATTCAACACTGAAGCTTTCTTT; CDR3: CASSSEFNTEAFF
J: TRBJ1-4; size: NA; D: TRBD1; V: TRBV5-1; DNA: TGCGCCAGCAGCTTGGACAGGGGGCTAGGTGAAAAACTGTTTTTT; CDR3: CASSLDRGLGEKLFF
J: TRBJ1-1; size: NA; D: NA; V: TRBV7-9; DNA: TGTGCCAGCAGCATCCAGCCGGACAGACGGAACACTGAAGCTTTCTTT; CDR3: CASSIQPDRRNTEAFF
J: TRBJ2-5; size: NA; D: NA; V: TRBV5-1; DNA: TGCGCCAGCAGCTTGGGCGAGTACCAAGAGACCCAGTACTTC; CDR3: CASSLGEYQETQYF
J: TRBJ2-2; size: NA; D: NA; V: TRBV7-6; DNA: TGTGCCAGCAGCTTCATGGGCCGCGGGACCGGGGAGCTGTTTTTT; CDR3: CASSFMGRGTGELFF
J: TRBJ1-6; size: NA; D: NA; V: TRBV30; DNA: TGTGCCTGGAGTGTGGTGGGGAGTGTCCACTTT; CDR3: CAWSVVGSVHF
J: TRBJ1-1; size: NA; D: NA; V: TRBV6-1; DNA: TGTGCCAGCAGTGAAGTGAACCCCGCTGAAGCTTTCTTT; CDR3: CASSEVNPAEAFF
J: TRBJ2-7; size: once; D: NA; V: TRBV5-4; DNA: TGTGCCAGCAGCTTCGAAGGACAGACCTACGAGCAGTACTTC; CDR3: CASSFEGQTYEQYF
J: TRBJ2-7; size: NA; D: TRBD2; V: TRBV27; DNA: TGTGCCAGCAGTTTATCGGCGGGAGGCCTCTCCTACGAGCAGTACTTC; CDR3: CASSLSAGGLSYEQYF
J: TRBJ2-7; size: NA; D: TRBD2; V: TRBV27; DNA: TGTGCCAGCAGGGGACTAGCGGGAGGGTCCTACGAGCAGTACTTC; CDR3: CASRGLAGGSYEQYF
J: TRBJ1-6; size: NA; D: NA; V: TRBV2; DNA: TGTGCCAGCAAGCAGCAGGGCAGCGGTTCACCCCTCCACTTT; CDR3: CASKQQGSGSPLHF
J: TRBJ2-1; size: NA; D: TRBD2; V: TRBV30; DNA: TGTGCCTGGAGTCATAGGGGACTAGCGGGAGAGGGTGAGCAGTTCTTC; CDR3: CAWSHRGLAGEGEQFF
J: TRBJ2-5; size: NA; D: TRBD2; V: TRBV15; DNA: TGTGCCACCAGCAGAGATCGGTCGGGAGGCCCCGAGACCCAGTACTTC; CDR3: CATSRDRSGGPETQYF
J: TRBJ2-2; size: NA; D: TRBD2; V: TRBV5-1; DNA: TGCGCCAGCAGCTTGGAGGGGAGGGCCGGCACCGGGGAGCTGTTTTTT; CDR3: CASSLEGRAGTGELFF
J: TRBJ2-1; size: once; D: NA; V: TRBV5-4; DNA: TGTGCCAGCAGCCAGCCCAGCGACTACCAGGGGAATGAGCAGTTCTTC; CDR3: CASSQPSDYQGNEQFF
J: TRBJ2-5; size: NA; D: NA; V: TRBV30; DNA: TGTGCCTGGAGTGTACAGGAGACCCAGCACTTC; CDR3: CAWSVQETQHF
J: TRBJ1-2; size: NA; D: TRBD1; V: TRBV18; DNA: TGTGCCGGCTCACCTGGACAGGGTCGCTATGGCTACACCTTC; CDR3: CAGSPGQGRYGYTF
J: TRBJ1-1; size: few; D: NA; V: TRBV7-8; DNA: TGTGCCAGCAGCTTCGGTGGTGAAGCTTTCTTT; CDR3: CASSFGGEAFF
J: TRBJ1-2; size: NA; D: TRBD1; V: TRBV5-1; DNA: TGCGCCAGCACGCTCTGGACAGGGAACTATGGCTACACCTTC; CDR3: CASTLWTGNYGYTF
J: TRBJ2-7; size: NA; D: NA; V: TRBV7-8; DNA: TGTGCCAGCAGCTTCCTCCGCTACTCACCTTACGAGCAGTACTTC; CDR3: CASSFLRYSPYEQYF
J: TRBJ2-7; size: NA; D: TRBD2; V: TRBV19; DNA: TGTGCCAGTAGTATGAGGGCTAGCGGGAAGTGGTACGAGCAGTACTTC; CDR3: CASSMRASGKWYEQYF
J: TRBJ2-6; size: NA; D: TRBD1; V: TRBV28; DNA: TGTGCCAGCACCTCCATTGGACAGGGCTCTGGGGCCAACGTCCTGACTTTC; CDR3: CASTSIGQGSGANVLTF
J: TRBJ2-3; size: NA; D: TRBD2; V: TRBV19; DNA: TGTGCCAGTATTAGCGGGACTGGTACAGATACGCAGTATTTT; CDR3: CASISGTGTDTQYF
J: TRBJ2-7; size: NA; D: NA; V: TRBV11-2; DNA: TGTGCCAGCAGCTTAGTCGTGAGCGAGCAGTACTTC; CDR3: CASSLVVSEQYF
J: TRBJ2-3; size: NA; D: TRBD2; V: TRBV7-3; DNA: TGTGCCAGCAGCTTAAAAGCGGGAGGGACTTATTACACAGATACGCAGTATTTT; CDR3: CASSLKAGGTYYTDTQYF
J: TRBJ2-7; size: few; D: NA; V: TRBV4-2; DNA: TGTGCCAGCAGCCAAGACTACTACGAGCAGTACTTC; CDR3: CASSQDYYEQYF
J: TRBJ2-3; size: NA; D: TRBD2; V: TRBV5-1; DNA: TGCGCCAGCAGCTTGGGGGGCCTAGCGGGAGGTGCAGATACGCAGTATTTT; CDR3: CASSLGGLAGGADTQYF
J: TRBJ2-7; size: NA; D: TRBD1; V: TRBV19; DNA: TGTGCCAGTAGTCCCCGGGGACAGGGCTACGAGCAGTACTTC; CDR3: CASSPRGQGYEQYF
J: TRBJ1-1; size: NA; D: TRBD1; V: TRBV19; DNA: TGTGCCAGTAGTCGGACAGGGAGTTTGAACACTGAAGCTTTCTTT; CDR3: CASSRTGSLNTEAFF
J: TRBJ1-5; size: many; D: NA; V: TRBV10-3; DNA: TGTGCCATCAGAGAGGGCGGCGAGGGCAATCAGCCCCAGCATTTT; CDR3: CAIREGGEGNQPQHF
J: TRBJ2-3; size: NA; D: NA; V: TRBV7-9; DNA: TGTGCCAGCAGCTTAGCGCTCCTAAGCACAGATACGCAGTATTTT; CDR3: CASSLALLSTDTQYF
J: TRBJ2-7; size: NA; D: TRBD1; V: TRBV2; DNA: TGTGCCAGCAGTTCTTTGGGGGACAGGGATTCCTACGAGCAGTACTTC; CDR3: CASSSLGDRDSYEQYF
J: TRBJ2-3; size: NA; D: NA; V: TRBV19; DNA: TGTGCCAGTAGTATTCTGGTCAACACAGATACGCAGTATTTT; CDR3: CASSILVNTDTQYF
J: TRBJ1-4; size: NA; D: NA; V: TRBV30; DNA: TGTGCCTGGAGTGATTGGGGGACTAATGAAAAACTGTTTTTT; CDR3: CAWSDWGTNEKLFF
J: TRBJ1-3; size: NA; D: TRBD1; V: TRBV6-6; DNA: TGTGCCAGCAGTTGGACAGGGTCTGGAAACACCATATATTTT; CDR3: CASSWTGSGNTIYF
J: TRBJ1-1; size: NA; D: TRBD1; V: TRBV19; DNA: TGTGCCAGTAGTATAACAGGGGGCAGGACAATATTCACTGAAGCTTTCTTT; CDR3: CASSITGGRTIFTEAFF
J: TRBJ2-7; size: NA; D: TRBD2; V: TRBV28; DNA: TGTGCCAGCACCCGGGGGGTTACCTACGAGCAGTACTTC; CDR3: CASTRGVTYEQYF